This record looks at one T cell receptor (beta chain) sequence and its context. Its antigen is still unknown. Methods used by the authors: Filtering differed, since immunoSEQ gave only junction sequences and no quality scores. Only in-frame clones appear in the TCRdb table, and some are missing; sequencing was by immunoSEQ multiplex PCR. That table is the source of V, J and clone size, and D and trimming were worked out from the DNA. Altogether 2 million or so clones are present, 85% to 95% being singletons, with the ten largest covering 0.13%. The data were taken from a study of shared clonotypes between healthy human individuals. Study-wide background: Three plates were used per donor for CD4 naive, three for CD4 memory, two for CD8 naive and one for CD8 memory. Broader study findings: Non-shared clonotypes had lower generation probabilities than those shared by all four donors. The small donor group covered limited genetic and exposure diversity.

CDR3 length: 15 amino acids. V dropped 6 bases and J dropped 2 bases, with 15 bases sitting between them. Germline V gives CDR1 MNHEY, CDR2 SVGAGI. The chain uses TRBV6-5 and TRBJ2-3; D not resolved. The sample comprised naive CD4+ T cells sorted from blood. Stated subset: CD45RA+ positively selected. This TCR was recovered from a man younger than 35 in good health. The CDR3 bases are TGTGCCAGCAGCCCAAGGCCAGGTACCACAGATACGCAGTATTTT. Amino acid sequence: CASSPRPGTTDTQYF.